These 14 T cell receptor beta chains came from one sample sequenced in a study of early T cells in non-severe SARS-CoV-2 infection. TCRdb re-derived calls from the 5' RACE reads in MiXCR, one entry per CDR3 protein. Here the sample spans approximately 65,000 distinct CDR3 sequences, approximately 15% being singletons. The specimen was whole blood. The receptors derive from an adult who was a healthcare worker with PCR-confirmed SARS-CoV-2 infection or an uninfected control (not recorded which).

This clonotype was seen a few times. This chain joins TRBV29-1 and TRBJ1-1; no clear D gene. The CDR3 runs 12 residues. The V end was cut by 4 bases, the J end by 1 base, with 7 bases between. Germline V gives CDR1 SQVTM, CDR2 ANQGSEA. The CDR3 here is CSVVRPNTEAFF. For the CDR3, the DNA is TGCAGCGTTGTTAGACCGAACACTGAAGCTTTCTTT. The full variable domain, completed using reference TRBV29-1 and TRBJ1-1, is SAVISQKPSRDICQRGTSLTIQCQVDSQVTMMFWYRQQPGQSLTLIATANQGSEATYESGFVIDKFPISRPNLTFSTLTVSNMSPEDSSIYLCSVVRPNTEAFFGQGTRLTVV.

This clonotype was seen a handful of times. The chain is built from TRBV5-4 and TRBJ1-1; the D is unclear. The CDR3 is 12 residues long. V was trimmed by 4 bases and J by 7 bases, leaving 11 bases between them. From germline, CDR1 is SGHNT and CDR2 YYREEE (reference sequence). CDR3 DNA sequence: TGTGCCAGCAGCCCCAAGGGATTTGAAGCTTTCTTT. Protein: CASSPKGFEAFF.

This clonotype was found many times. The chain links TRBV19 to TRBJ2-1, with TRBD2 identical over 12 bases. V trimming: 5 bases; J trimming: 9 bases; junction bases outside the gene matches: 5. In germline, CDR1 is LNHDA, CDR2 SQIVND (reference sequence). The CDR3 is made up of 14 amino acids. The CDR3 region is CASSAQGLAGEQFF. The CDR3 nucleotides read TGTGCCAGTAGTGCACAGGGACTAGCGGGTGAGCAGTTCTTC.

This clonotype was observed a handful of times. V is TRBV7-2 and J is TRBJ2-7; TRBD2 is a possible D gene (5 bases). V was pared by 2 bases and J by 7 bases, with 12 bases between. The CDR3 spans 13 residues. Germline CDR1 is SGHTA and CDR2 is FQGNSA. CDR3: CASSLSLGGEQYF. The CDR3 DNA follows: TGTGCCAGCAGCTTAAGCTTAGGCGGGGAGCAGTACTTC.

The chain carries TRBV28 and TRBJ2-6; D ambiguous. Germline-derived CDR1 and CDR2 are MDHEN and SYDVKM. The V and J ends lost 2 bases and 1 base respectively, with 6 bases between them. This CDR3 has 15 amino acids. The CDR3 spells CASSLVISGANVLTF. The CDR3 DNA is TGTGCCAGCAGTTTAGTAATATCTGGGGCCAACGTCCTGACTTTC.

This clonotype was picked up a small number of times. The rearrangement joins TRBV11-2 to TRBJ2-1; D unresolved. Between the trimmed V and J ends, which lost 2 bases and 7 bases, there was a span of 12 bases. Per germline, CDR1 SGHAT and CDR2 FQNNGV. The CDR3 length is 14 residues. The CDR3 sequence: CASSLNMGSNEQFF. In DNA form, the CDR3 reads TGTGCCAGCAGCTTAAACATGGGGTCGAATGAGCAGTTCTTC.

This chain joins TRBV4-2 and TRBJ1-5; TRBD1 matches 8 bases. Germline V CDR1 and CDR2: LGHNA, YNFKEQ. The V gene end was trimmed by 0 bases and the J gene end by 4 bases; junction bases not matched to a gene: 8. CDR3 length equals 17 residues. The CDR3 DNA reads as TGTGCCAGCAGCCAAGAGGGATGGGGACAGGATAATCAGCCCCAGCATTTT. Its protein product is CASSQEGWGQDNQPQHF.

This clonotype appeared many times. V is TRBV7-6 and J is TRBJ1-5; no reliable D call. The V gene lost 1 base and the J gene lost 3 bases, with 7 bases spanning the gap. This CDR3 spans 14 amino acids. CDR1 SGHVS and CDR2 FNYEAQ come from the germline V gene. The CDR3 coding sequence is TGTGCCAGCAGCTTAGAACCATACAATCAGCCCCAGCATTTT. This sequence encodes CASSLEPYNQPQHF.

In DNA, the CDR3 is TGTGCTAGTGGTTTGGTAAACTCGGGACAGGGAGCCTACAATGAGCAGTTCTTC. Translating gives CASGLVNSGQGAYNEQFF. V is TRBV12-5 and J is TRBJ2-1, with 9 bases identical to TRBD1. The CDR3 consists of 18 residues. Germline lookup yields CDR1 LGHNT and CDR2 FRNRAP. J lost 2 bases, V lost 0 bases, and 8 bases had no gene match.

This clonotype was recorded at least ten times. This chain joins TRBV20-1 and TRBJ2-4; 7 nucleotides line up with TRBD1. Germline V CDR1 and CDR2: DFQATT, SNEGSKA (reference sequence). There are 14 residues in the CDR3. V shed 5 bases, J shed 9 bases, and the junction held 13 bases outside the gene matches. The CDR3 sequence is CSAQKQGPSGIQYF. Written as DNA, the CDR3 is TGCAGTGCTCAAAAACAGGGGCCGAGTGGCATTCAGTACTTC.

This clonotype has just a few counts. This chain joins TRBV6-2 or TRBV6-3 and TRBJ2-3; no clear D gene. With 4 bases removed from V and 6 bases from J, the gap between germline ends came to 8 bases. Germline V gene lookup returns CDR1 MNHEY and CDR2 SVGEGT. This CDR3 is 12 amino acids long. The CDR3 region is CASSSASDTQYF. Here the CDR3 DNA reads TGTGCCAGCAGTTCAGCGTCGGATACGCAGTATTTT.

CDR3 region: CASSYDASSYNEQFF. CDR3 DNA: TGTGCCAGCAGCTACGACGCTAGCTCCTACAATGAGCAGTTCTTC. The rearrangement links TRBV7-7 to TRBJ2-1; unclear D gene. CDR1 and CDR2 from the germline V gene are SSHAT and FNYEAQ (reference sequence). There are 15 residues in the CDR3. V was trimmed by 4 bases and J by 0 bases, leaving 10 bases between them.

The table lists this clonotype with a few counts. The V and J genes are TRBV20-1 and TRBJ2-3; D unresolved. The CDR3 consists of 13 residues. V shed 5 bases and J shed 2 bases, with 11 bases lying between them. Looked up from germline, CDR1 is DFQATT and CDR2 is SNEGSKA (reference sequence). CDR3 DNA: TGCAGTGCTCCCCCCCACAACACAGATACGCAGTATTTT. It yields the protein CSAPPHNTDTQYF.

This clonotype occurred many times. The chain recombines TRBV5-4 with TRBJ2-2; no reliable D call. This CDR3 is 16 amino acids long. CDR1 SGHNT and CDR2 YYREEE come from the germline V gene (reference sequence). V gave up 6 bases and J gave up 2 bases, with 17 bases separating them. This CDR3 reads CASTRSPLSNTGELFF. The CDR3 DNA sequence: TGTGCCAGCACACGTTCCCCACTCTCCAACACCGGGGAGCTGTTTTTT.